This T cell receptor (beta chain) was recorded in a study of blood T cell repertoires in COVID-19. Background on the study: There were acute and convalescent COVID-19 samples, and they came from the United States, Italy and Spain. From T cells, B-cell-depleted T cells, or PBMCs came the material, which was cDNA or gDNA.

CDR1 and CDR2 (germline): SGHRS, YFSETQ. The CDR3 loop spans 14 amino acids. V gave up 0 bases and J gave up 3 bases, with 9 bases separating them. Original handling: Reference gene primer amplification yielded estimated nucleated cell counts. This table comes from immunoSEQ multiplex PCR, and its TCRdb copy is limited to in-frame clones, with some not included. V and J calls and clone size are those listed in that table; D and trimming were worked out from the DNA. The data contain 75,000 to 95,000 clones, 79% of them seen just once; the ten biggest clones take up approximately 5%. This TCR derives from a woman at least 80 years old with active or convalescent COVID-19. The V gene is TRBV5-1, the J gene TRBJ1-1; no clear D gene. The sequencing input was peripheral blood. Here the CDR3 DNA reads TGCGCCAGCAGCTTGGGAGGGTCTTACACTGAAGCTTTCTTT. This sequence encodes CASSLGGSYTEAFF. The variable domain in full, completed from reference TRBV5-1 and TRBJ1-1, reads KAGVTQTPRYLIKTRGQQVTLSCSPISGHRSVSWYQQTPGQGLQFLFEYFSETQRNKGNFPGRFSGRQFSNSRSEMNVSTLELGDSALYLCASSLGGSYTEAFFGQGTRLTVV.